The rows below give T cell receptor beta chains drawn from one sample of a study of T cell responses to AZD1222 COVID-19 vaccine. The table came from immunoSEQ multiplex PCR; TCRdb's copy has only in-frame clones and leaves some out. The table includes approximately 110,000 clones, around 95% detected once. The sample in question was peripheral blood, obtained on day 0 of AZD1222 vaccination. Receptor source: an adult in good health. Both conserved end residues are part of each CDR3.

V gene: TRBV6-5
J gene: TRBJ2-5
CDR3 length: 13
CDR3 protein: CALRRGHQETQYF

V gene: TRBV7-9
J gene: TRBJ2-2
CDR3 length: 17
CDR3 protein: CASSPSASGTSTGELFF

V gene: TRBV7-9
J gene: TRBJ2-7
CDR3 length: 14
CDR3 protein: CASSLGGISYEQYF

V gene: TRBV7-2
J gene: TRBJ1-5
CDR3 length: 17
CDR3 protein: CASSLGTGGRSNQPQHF

V gene: TRBV7-8
J gene: TRBJ1-6
CDR3 length: 12
CDR3 protein: CASSQSWSPLHF

V gene: TRBV11-3
J gene: TRBJ1-1
CDR3 length: 15
CDR3 protein: CASSSRGSMNTEAFF

V gene: TRBV4-1
J gene: TRBJ1-5
CDR3 length: 14
CDR3 protein: CASSPAGGSQPQHF

V gene: TRBV11-2
J gene: TRBJ2-1
CDR3 length: 16
CDR3 protein: CASSLDLGGSTYEQFF

V gene: TRBV27
J gene: TRBJ1-1
CDR3 length: 14
CDR3 protein: CASSSTGDTSEAFF

V gene: TRBV5-1
J gene: TRBJ2-5
CDR3 length: 14
CDR3 protein: CASSEGQFQETQYF

V gene: TRBV5-5
J gene: TRBJ2-3
CDR3 length: 12
CDR3 protein: CASSSLADTQYF

V gene: TRBV12-3/TRBV12-4
J gene: TRBJ1-5
CDR3 length: 12
CDR3 protein: CASGVPNQPQHF

V gene: TRBV6-5
J gene: TRBJ2-1
CDR3 length: 15
CDR3 protein: CASSYSTQGSDEQFF

V gene: TRBV24-1
J gene: TRBJ1-5
CDR3 length: 14
CDR3 protein: CATSDSGGNQPQHF

V gene: TRBV9
J gene: TRBJ1-1
CDR3 length: 15
CDR3 protein: CASSVVRRGGTEAFF

V gene: TRBV6-5
J gene: TRBJ2-5
CDR3 length: 13
CDR3 protein: CASNRNREETQYF

V gene: TRBV5-4
J gene: TRBJ2-2
CDR3 length: 13
CDR3 protein: CASTLWPTGELFF

V gene: TRBV21-1
J gene: TRBJ2-7
CDR3 length: 11
CDR3 protein: CASSLRLEQYF

V gene: TRBV19
J gene: TRBJ1-1
CDR3 length: 13
CDR3 protein: CASSIGVNTEAFF

V gene: TRBV5-5
J gene: TRBJ1-5
CDR3 length: 15
CDR3 protein: CASSLASGFRQPQHF

V gene: TRBV9
J gene: TRBJ1-3
CDR3 length: 16
CDR3 protein: CASSVGGQVAGNTIYF

V gene: TRBV7-9
J gene: TRBJ2-7
CDR3 length: 14
CDR3 protein: CASSPPDTYYEQYF

V gene: TRBV7-2
J gene: TRBJ2-5
CDR3 length: 13
CDR3 protein: CASSFQGAETQYF

V gene: TRBV28
J gene: TRBJ1-1
CDR3 length: 14
CDR3 protein: CASSPPGLNTEAFF

V gene: TRBV6-5
J gene: TRBJ1-2
CDR3 length: 14
CDR3 protein: CASSSQGAGYGYTF

V gene: TRBV29-1
J gene: TRBJ1-1
CDR3 length: 10
CDR3 protein: CSVVRGEAFF

V gene: TRBV20-1
J gene: TRBJ1-1
CDR3 length: 11
CDR3 protein: CSASQSGLAFF

V gene: TRBV25-1
J gene: TRBJ2-2
CDR3 length: 12
CDR3 protein: CASRGNTGELFF

V gene: TRBV27
J gene: TRBJ2-1
CDR3 length: 15
CDR3 protein: CASSLNTGLYNEQFF

V gene: TRBV7-2
J gene: TRBJ2-2
CDR3 length: 13
CDR3 protein: CASGPLNTGELFF

V gene: TRBV28
J gene: TRBJ2-1
CDR3 length: 17
CDR3 protein: CASSFIPGRLFGGEQFF

V gene: TRBV3-1/TRBV3-2
J gene: TRBJ1-2
CDR3 length: 13
CDR3 protein: CASSHAGNYGYTF

V gene: TRBV7-3
J gene: TRBJ2-1
CDR3 length: 14
CDR3 protein: CASSSTGRTDEQFF

V gene: TRBV18
J gene: TRBJ1-1
CDR3 length: 14
CDR3 protein: CASSPGVPGTEAFF

V gene: TRBV28
J gene: TRBJ1-2
CDR3 length: 12
CDR3 protein: CASSRPYGGYTF

V gene: TRBV7-8
J gene: TRBJ1-2
CDR3 length: 14
CDR3 protein: CASSQNQQWDGYTF

V gene: TRBV30
J gene: TRBJ2-1
CDR3 length: 14
CDR3 protein: CAWSVGQGYNEQFF

V gene: TRBV10-1
J gene: TRBJ1-1
CDR3 length: 15
CDR3 protein: CASSDQGAMNTEAFF

V gene: TRBV28
J gene: TRBJ2-7
CDR3 length: 14
CDR3 protein: CASSPPVDPYEQYF

V gene: TRBV3-1/TRBV3-2
J gene: TRBJ1-2
CDR3 length: 13
CDR3 protein: CASSQTGFYGYTF

V gene: TRBV19
J gene: TRBJ1-2
CDR3 length: 18
CDR3 protein: CASSMRLGQGARVYGYTF

V gene: TRBV7-9
J gene: TRBJ1-1
CDR3 length: 15
CDR3 protein: CASSLVQGRSREAFF

V gene: TRBV19
J gene: TRBJ1-4
CDR3 length: 14
CDR3 protein: CASNDRGVNEKLFF

V gene: TRBV29-1
J gene: TRBJ2-5
CDR3 length: 16
CDR3 protein: CSVESGTSRVQETQYF

V gene: TRBV9
J gene: TRBJ2-3
CDR3 length: 15
CDR3 protein: CASSVEVAGSDTQYF